This TCR beta chain was found in a study of T-cell reconstitution after alpha-beta-depleted transplantation in children. Overall study findings and caveats: A year post-transplant, T-cell counts and diversity derived mostly from newly produced T cells. TCRbeta diversity was high at day 60 in some patients (a result of surviving recipient T cells and thymic progenitors).

Germline V gene lookup returns CDR1 SEHNR and CDR2 FQNEAQ (reference sequence). The length of the CDR3 is 16 residues. The J segment lost 5 bases and the V segment lost 2 bases, leaving 9 bases of the junction unmatched. TCRbeta library construction was performed incorporating unique molecular identifiers. MiXCR, applied by TCRdb to the PCR reads, yields one record per CDR3 protein. The table includes around 670,000 distinct CDR3 sequences, around 12% detected once. For this clonotype: The antigen is unknown.

The source material was PBMCs, sampled before TCRalphabeta/CD19-depleted stem cell transplant. This clonotype originated in a girl aged 2-10 years with congenital amegakaryocytic thrombocytopenia, due to receive a stem cell transplant. This rearrangement joins TRBV7-9 to TRBJ2-1; TRBD2 aligns across 7 bases. The CDR3 sequence: CASSLLRPGLNNEQFF. CDR3 bases: TGTGCCAGCAGCTTACTGCGTCCGGGACTAAACAATGAGCAGTTCTTC.